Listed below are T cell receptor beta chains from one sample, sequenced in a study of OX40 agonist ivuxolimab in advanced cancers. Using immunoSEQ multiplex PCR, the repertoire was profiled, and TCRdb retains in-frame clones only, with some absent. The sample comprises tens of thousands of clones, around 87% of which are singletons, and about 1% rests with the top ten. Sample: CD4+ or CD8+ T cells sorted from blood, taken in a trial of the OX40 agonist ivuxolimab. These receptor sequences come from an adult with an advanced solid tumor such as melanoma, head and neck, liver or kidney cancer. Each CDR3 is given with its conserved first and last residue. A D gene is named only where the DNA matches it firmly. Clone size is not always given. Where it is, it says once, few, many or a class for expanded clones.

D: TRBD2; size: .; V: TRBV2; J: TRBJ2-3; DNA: TGTGCCAGCAGTGAGCGGACTAGCGGGATGGATACGCAGTATTTT; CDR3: CASSERTSGMDTQYF
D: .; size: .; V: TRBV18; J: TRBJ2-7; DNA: TGTGCCAGCTCACCTGGCTACGAGCAGTACTTC; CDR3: CASSPGYEQYF
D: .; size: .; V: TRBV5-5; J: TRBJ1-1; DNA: TGTGCCAGCAGCTCGACAGGTAACACTGAAGCTTTCTTT; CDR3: CASSSTGNTEAFF
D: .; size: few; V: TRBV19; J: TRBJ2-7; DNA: TGTGCCAGTAGTAATTTGTACGAGCAGTACTTC; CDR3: CASSNLYEQYF
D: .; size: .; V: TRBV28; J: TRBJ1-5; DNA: TGTGCCAGCAGTTTTTTGGACAGATTAGTATTTAGCAATCAGCCCCAGCATTTT; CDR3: CASSFLDRLVFSNQPQHF
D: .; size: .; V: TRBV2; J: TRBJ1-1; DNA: TGTGCCAGCAGTGAGGCGCAGATTGAAGCTTTCTTT; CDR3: CASSEAQIEAFF
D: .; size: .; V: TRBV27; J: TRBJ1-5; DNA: TGTGCCAGCAGTTTACTGAGGGATACTCAGCCCCAGCATTTT; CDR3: CASSLLRDTQPQHF
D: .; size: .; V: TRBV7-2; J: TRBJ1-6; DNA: TGTGCCAGCAACCCGATGGGAGGGATCGGTTCACCCCTCCACTTT; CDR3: CASNPMGGIGSPLHF
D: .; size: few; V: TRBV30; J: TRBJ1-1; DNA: TGTGCCTGGAGTTACAATATGAACACTGAAGCTTTCTTT; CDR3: CAWSYNMNTEAFF
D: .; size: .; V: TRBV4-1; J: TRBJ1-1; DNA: TGCGCCAGCAGCCAAGTCGGGACGAACACTGAAGCTTTCTTT; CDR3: CASSQVGTNTEAFF
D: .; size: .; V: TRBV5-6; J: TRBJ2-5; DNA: TGTGCCACCGGGCGTAGCCAAGAGACCCAGTACTTC; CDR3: CATGRSQETQYF
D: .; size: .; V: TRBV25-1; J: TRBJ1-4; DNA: TGTGCCAGCAGTGCACATGGCGCGTCTGGCGAAAAACTGTTTTTT; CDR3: CASSAHGASGEKLFF
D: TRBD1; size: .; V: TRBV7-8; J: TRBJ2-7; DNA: TGTGCCAGCAGCCTACAGGGGGCTGTAGACGAGCAGTACTTC; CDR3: CASSLQGAVDEQYF
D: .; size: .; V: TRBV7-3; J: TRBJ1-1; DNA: TGTGCCAGCAGCTTGGGAGGGGAAACTGAAGCTTTCTTT; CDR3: CASSLGGETEAFF
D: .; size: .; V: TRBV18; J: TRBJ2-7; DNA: TGTGCCAGCTCCCGCGCCAGCCAGGCCTACGAGCAGTACTTC; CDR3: CASSRASQAYEQYF
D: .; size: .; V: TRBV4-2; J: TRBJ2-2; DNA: TGTGCCAGCAGCCAAGAAAACTCCCCCGGGGAGCTGTTTTTT; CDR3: CASSQENSPGELFF
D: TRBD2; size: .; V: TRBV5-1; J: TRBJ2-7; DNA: TGCGCCAGCAGCTTGGGGACTAGCGGAAACTACTACGAGCAGTACTTC; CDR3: CASSLGTSGNYYEQYF
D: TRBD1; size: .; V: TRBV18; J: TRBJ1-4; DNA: TGTGCCAGCTCACTCCACAGGGGTGGAAGTGAAAAACTGTTTTTT; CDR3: CASSLHRGGSEKLFF
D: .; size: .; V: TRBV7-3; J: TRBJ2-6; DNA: TGTGCCAGCAGCCGGGACCCTGGGGCCAACGTCCTGACTTTC; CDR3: CASSRDPGANVLTF
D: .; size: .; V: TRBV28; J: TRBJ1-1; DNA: TGTGCCAGCAGTTTAAGTACCACTGAAGCTTTCTTT; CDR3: CASSLSTTEAFF
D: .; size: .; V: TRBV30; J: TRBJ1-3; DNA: TGTGCCTCTACAGGGAGCTCTGGAAACACCATATATTTT; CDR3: CASTGSSGNTIYF
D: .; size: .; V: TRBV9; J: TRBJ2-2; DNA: TGTGCCAGCAGCGTAGATGACAGGCCAACCGGTAGGCTGTTTTTT; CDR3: CASSVDDRPTGRLFF
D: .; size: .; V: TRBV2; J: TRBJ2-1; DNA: TGTGCCAGCAGTGAATATGGTGTGGGACTCATGATCGATGAGCAGTTCTTC; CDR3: CASSEYGVGLMIDEQFF
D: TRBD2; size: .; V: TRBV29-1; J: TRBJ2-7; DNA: TGCAGCGCGGGAGGGACCAGCGGGAGTATCGCCTACGAGCAGTACTTC; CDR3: CSAGGTSGSIAYEQYF
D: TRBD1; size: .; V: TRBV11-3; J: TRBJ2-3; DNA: TGTGCCAGCAGCTTACTAGCTGGGACAGGGGTGGCAGATACGCAGTATTTT; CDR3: CASSLLAGTGVADTQYF
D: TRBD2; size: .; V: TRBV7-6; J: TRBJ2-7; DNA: TGTGCCAGCAGCTTGGGACTAGCGGGATACGAGCAGTACTTC; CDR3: CASSLGLAGYEQYF
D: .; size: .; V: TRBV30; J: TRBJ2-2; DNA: TGTGCCTGGACTAGAAGGACGGAGGATACCGGGGAGCTGTTTTTT; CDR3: CAWTRRTEDTGELFF
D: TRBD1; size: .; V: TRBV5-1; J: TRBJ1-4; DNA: TGCGCCAGCAGCCTGGACAGGGTCGCTCTAAACGAAAAACTGTTTTTT; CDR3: CASSLDRVALNEKLFF
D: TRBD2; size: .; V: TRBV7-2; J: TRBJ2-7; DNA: TGTGCCAGTCTAGTGCGGGAGGCCTCCGGGGACGAGCAGTACTTC; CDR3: CASLVREASGDEQYF
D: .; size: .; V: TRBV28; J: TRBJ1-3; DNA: TGTGCCAGCAGATTGAGGGGTGGAAACACCATATATTTT; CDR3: CASRLRGGNTIYF
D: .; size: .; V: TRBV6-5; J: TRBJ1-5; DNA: TGTGCCAGCAGTTATTCGGGGGGGGGTCAGCCCCAGCATTTT; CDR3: CASSYSGGGQPQHF
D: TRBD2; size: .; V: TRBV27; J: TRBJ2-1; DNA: TGTGCCAGCAGCCGACTAGCGGGTGAGCAGTTCTTC; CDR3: CASSRLAGEQFF
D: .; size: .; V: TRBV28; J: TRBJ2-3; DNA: TGTGCCAGCAGAGATACAGTCGCTCAAGGCACAGATACGCAGTATTTT; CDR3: CASRDTVAQGTDTQYF
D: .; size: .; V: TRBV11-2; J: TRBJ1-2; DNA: TGTGCCAGCAGCTCCAGGGTATCAAACTATGGCTACACCTTC; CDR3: CASSSRVSNYGYTF
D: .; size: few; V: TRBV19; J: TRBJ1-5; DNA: TGTGCCAGTAGTGTCCTCGCGGCCAATCAGCCCCAGCATTTT; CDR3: CASSVLAANQPQHF
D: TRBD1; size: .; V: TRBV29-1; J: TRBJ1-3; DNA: TGCAGCGTTGAAACGACAGGGAGACGTCCAAACACCATATATTTT; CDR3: CSVETTGRRPNTIYF
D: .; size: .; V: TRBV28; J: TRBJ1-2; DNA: TGTGCCAGCGGGCTTCAGGGTAGGAGCTATGGCTACACCTTC; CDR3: CASGLQGRSYGYTF
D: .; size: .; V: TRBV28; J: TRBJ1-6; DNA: TGTGCCAGCCGACCCGGGGGGGTCGACAATTCACCCCTCCACTTT; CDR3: CASRPGGVDNSPLHF
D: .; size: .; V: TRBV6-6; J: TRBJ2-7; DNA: TGTGCCAGCAGCCCTCCAGGGAGTCGGTCCTACGAGCAGTACTTC; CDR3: CASSPPGSRSYEQYF
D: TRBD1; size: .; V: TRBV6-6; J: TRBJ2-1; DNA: TGTGCCAGCAGTAAACATATTGGGACAGGGGACGATGAGCAGTTCTTC; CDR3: CASSKHIGTGDDEQFF
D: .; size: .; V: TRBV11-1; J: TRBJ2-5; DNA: TGTGCCAGCAGCGGCGGATACCAAGAGACCCAGTACTTC; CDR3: CASSGGYQETQYF
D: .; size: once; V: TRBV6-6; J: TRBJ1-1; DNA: TGTGCCAGCAAAGATCGGACTGGCCGCAACACTGAAGCTTTCTTT; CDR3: CASKDRTGRNTEAFF
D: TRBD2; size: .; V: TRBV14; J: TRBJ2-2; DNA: TGTGCCAGCAGTCGGACTAGCGGGATAACCGGGGAGCTGTTTTTT; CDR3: CASSRTSGITGELFF
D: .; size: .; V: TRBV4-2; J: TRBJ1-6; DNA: TGTGCCAGCAGCCCCGCAGCTGACAATTCACCCCTCCACTTT; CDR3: CASSPAADNSPLHF
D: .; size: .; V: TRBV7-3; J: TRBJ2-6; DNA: TGTGCCAGCAGCCCCCTCCGGAGCTCTGGGGCCAACGTCCTGACTTTC; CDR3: CASSPLRSSGANVLTF
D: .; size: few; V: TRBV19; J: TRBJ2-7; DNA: TGTGCCAGTAGCCGACAACCAACAGGCCCCTACGAGCAGTACTTC; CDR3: CASSRQPTGPYEQYF
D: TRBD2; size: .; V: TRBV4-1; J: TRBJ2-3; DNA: TGCGCCAGCAGCCAAGAACCGGCGGCTAGCGGGAGGGTAGGGACGCAGTATTTT; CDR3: CASSQEPAASGRVGTQYF